A single sample gave rise to the 21 T cell receptor beta chains below, sequenced in a study of beta chain features in type 1 diabetes. Expressed TCRB transcripts got sequenced, as all isolated RNA was reverse transcribed. Clones were sequenced by immunoSEQ multiplex PCR, and TCRdb holds only the in-frame ones, with some missing. The data contain around 430,000 clones, 30% of them singletons. The sequencing input was naive CD4+ T cells from blood. The receptor source for this set is a man younger than 35 in good health.

In this sample, this clone turned up a few times. The gene calls are TRBV7-6 and TRBJ2-5; a weak D match, TRBD1 (6 bases). V lost 2 bases, J lost 2 bases, and 9 bases lay in between. CDR1 and CDR2 (germline): SGHVS, FNYEAQ. The CDR3 has 14 residues. CDR3 coding DNA: TGTGCCAGCAGCTTACGGACAGTTCAAGAGACCCAGTACTTC. This sequence encodes CASSLRTVQETQYF. The full variable domain, completed using reference TRBV7-6 and TRBJ2-5, is GAGVSQSPRYKVTKRGQDVALRCDPISGHVSLYWYRQALGQGPEFLTYFNYEAQQDKSGLPNDRFSAERPEGSISTLTIQRTEQRDSAMYRCASSLRTVQETQYFGPGTRLLVL.

This rearrangement joins TRBV29-1 to TRBJ2-7; 10 nucleotides agree with TRBD2. CDR1 is SQVTM, CDR2 ANQGSEA, per germline. V was clipped by 4 bases and J by 4 bases; unmatched bases: 7. The CDR3 spans 14 residues. The CDR3 reads CSVARASGSYEQYF. For the CDR3, the DNA is TGCAGCGTTGCCAGGGCTAGCGGGAGTTACGAGCAGTACTTC.

V and J are TRBV15 and TRBJ1-4, with D possibly matching TRBD1 (6 bases). Per germline, CDR1 LNHNV and CDR2 YYDKDF (reference sequence). The CDR3 totals 13 residues. V dropped 5 bases and J dropped 10 bases, with 14 bases sitting between them. The CDR3 nucleotides read TGTGCCACCAGCCGGGACGGGGGCGGAAAACTGTTTTTT. Amino acids: CATSRDGGGKLFF.

The V call is TRBV7-2, the J call TRBJ2-1, with unresolved D. This CDR3 contains 13 residues. Germline V gene lookup returns CDR1 SGHTA and CDR2 FQGNSA. Trimming left V 2 bases short and J 4 bases short, with 6 bases between. CDR3 protein: CASSLLLYNEQFF. In DNA form, the CDR3 reads TGTGCCAGCAGCTTATTACTGTACAATGAGCAGTTCTTC.

This clone was observed a few times. Other nucleotide sequences in the sample specify the same CDR3. This chain links TRBV5-1 with TRBJ2-7; 9 bases fit TRBD1. Germline loops: CDR1 SGHRS, CDR2 YFSETQ. Unmatched junction bases numbered 4, after V lost 3 bases and J lost 6 bases. The CDR3 loop spans 13 amino acids. CDR3 bases: TGCGCCAGCAGCTGGGGACAGGGCGGCGAGCAGTACTTC. This gives the protein CASSWGQGGEQYF.

This clone was seen a handful of times. This chain links TRBV5-1 with TRBJ2-7; D could derive from TRBD1 or TRBD2 (5 bases each). V was cut by 3 bases and J by 1 base, with 11 bases left in between. CDR3 length: 14 residues. Germline CDR1 reads SGHRS; CDR2 reads YFSETQ. This chain's CDR3 is CASSYRDGSYEQYF. For the CDR3, the DNA is TGCGCCAGCAGCTACCGGGACGGTTCCTACGAGCAGTACTTC.

V gene TRBV11-2 combines with J gene TRBJ2-1; TRBD2 aligns across 9 bases. V shed 2 bases and J 8 bases; nucleotides not matched to a gene: 16. The CDR3 contains 18 residues. The germline CDR1 and CDR2 sequences are SGHAT and FQNNGV. CDR3 loop: CASSLQTVSSGIGDEQFF. The CDR3 DNA reads as TGTGCCAGCAGCTTACAAACAGTATCTAGCGGGATCGGGGATGAGCAGTTCTTC.

This clone has more than one count but fewer than ten. The V gene is TRBV29-1, the J gene TRBJ2-6; tentatively, D is TRBD1 or TRBD2 (5 bases each). This CDR3 has 15 amino acids. CDR1 SQVTM and CDR2 ANQGSEA come from the germline V gene. With 6 bases removed from V and 0 bases from J, the gap between germline ends came to 12 bases. CDR3 protein: CSVQSGGSGANVLTF. Here the CDR3 DNA reads TGCAGCGTCCAATCTGGGGGCTCTGGGGCCAACGTCCTGACTTTC.

The chain recombines TRBV7-2 with TRBJ2-7; D might be TRBD2 (6 bases). Per germline, CDR1 SGHTA and CDR2 FQGNSA. The CDR3 has 14 residues. Trimming pared 5 bases from V and 3 bases from J, leaving 14 bases between. The CDR3 region has the DNA TGTGCCAGCAGCCCGGTCCGGGGGAGCTACGAGCAGTACTTC. Translating it yields CASSPVRGSYEQYF.

V and J are TRBV27 and TRBJ2-3; D might be TRBD2 (5 bases). Germline values: CDR1 MNHEY, CDR2 SMNVEV (reference sequence). V dropped 1 base and J dropped 0 bases, with 8 bases sitting between them. The CDR3 extends over 15 amino acids. Written as DNA, the CDR3 is TGTGCCAGCAGTTTATACGGCGGGAGCACAGATACGCAGTATTTT. Translating it yields CASSLYGGSTDTQYF.

The chain is built from TRBV5-4 and TRBJ1-1; unclear D gene. This CDR3 contains 14 residues. The germline CDR1 and CDR2 sequences are SGHNT and YYREEE (reference sequence). The V end was cut by 4 bases, the J end by 1 base, with 11 bases between. The CDR3 loop reads CASSPRQQNTEAFF. CDR3 coding DNA: TGTGCCAGCAGCCCAAGACAACAGAACACTGAAGCTTTCTTT.

V and J are TRBV4-2 and TRBJ2-1; D is unclear. The CDR3 has 14 amino acids. V gave up 4 bases and J gave up 1 base, with 8 bases separating them. CDR1 and CDR2 (germline): LGHNA, YNFKEQ. The CDR3, as DNA: TGTGCCAGCAGCCGCGACGGGTCCTACAATGAGCAGTTCTTC. This sequence encodes CASSRDGSYNEQFF.

On this clone: This specimen includes other DNA sequences encoding the same CDR3. The gene calls are TRBV7-9 and TRBJ2-7, with a tentative D call TRBD2 (6 bases). V was shortened by 2 bases and J by 1 base, with 9 bases between the two germline ends. The CDR3 consists of 14 residues. Germline CDR1 reads SEHNR; CDR2 reads FQNEAQ (reference sequence). DNA of the CDR3: TGTGCCAGCAGCTTATTTAGCGGATCCTACGAGCAGTACTTC. Residues: CASSLFSGSYEQYF.

This clone has only one observation. The J gene is TRBJ2-1, the V gene TRBV29-1, with D unclear. With 3 bases removed from V and 9 bases from J, the gap between germline ends came to 9 bases. The CDR3 has 11 amino acids. Per the germline V gene, CDR1 is SQVTM and CDR2 is ANQGSEA. The CDR3 sequence: CSVEVLVEQFF. Here the CDR3 DNA reads TGCAGCGTTGAGGTGCTCGTTGAGCAGTTCTTC.

The V gene is TRBV30, the J gene TRBJ2-1; 11 positions agree with TRBD2. This CDR3 spans 15 amino acids. The junction had 4 bases not matched to a gene; V was cut back by 3 bases and J by 3 bases. The germline V gene encodes CDR1 GTSNPN and CDR2 SVGIG (reference sequence). Here the CDR3 DNA reads TGTGCCTGGAGAGTAGCGGGAGGGAGCTACAATGAGCAGTTCTTC. It translates to CAWRVAGGSYNEQFF.

This clone has just a few counts. Other DNA sequences in this specimen translate into the identical CDR3. This chain links TRBV20-1 with TRBJ2-7; no reliable D call. V was shortened by 4 bases and J by 7 bases, with 8 bases between the two germline ends. This CDR3 contains 10 residues. The germline V gene has CDR1 DFQATT and CDR2 SNEGSKA (reference sequence). The CDR3 nucleotides read TGCAGTGCTACAGGTTATGAGCAGTACTTC. Encoded protein: CSATGYEQYF.

This clone was observed a handful of times. The chain uses TRBV30 and TRBJ2-7; TRBD2 aligns across 13 bases. With 3 bases clipped from V and 4 bases from J, the junction kept 9 bases outside the gene matches. The germline V gene has CDR1 GTSNPN and CDR2 SVGIG (reference sequence). The CDR3 covers 16 residues. This CDR3 reads CAWRNTGTSGTYEQYF. The CDR3 coding sequence is TGTGCCTGGAGGAATACCGGGACTAGCGGGACTTACGAGCAGTACTTC. The full variable domain, completed using reference TRBV30 and TRBJ2-7, is SQTIHQWPATLVQPVGSPLSLECTVEGTSNPNLYWYRQAAGRGLQLLFYSVGIGQISSEVPQNLSASRPQDRQFILSSKKLLLSDSGFYLCAWRNTGTSGTYEQYFGPGTRLTVT.

The chain uses TRBV29-1 and TRBJ1-1, with 7 positions matching TRBD1. Trimming cost V 6 bases and J 1 base; bases outside gene matches: 5. The germline CDR1 and CDR2 sequences are SQVTM and ANQGSEA. The CDR3 sequence is 13 residues long. Written as DNA, the CDR3 is TGCAGCGTCAAGGGGGCGACGAACACTGAAGCTTTCTTT. This codes for CSVKGATNTEAFF. Based on the CDR3 plus reference TRBV29-1 and TRBJ1-1, the full variable domain is SAVISQKPSRDICQRGTSLTIQCQVDSQVTMMFWYRQQPGQSLTLIATANQGSEATYESGFVIDKFPISRPNLTFSTLTVSNMSPEDSSIYLCSVKGATNTEAFFGQGTRLTVV.

The V and J genes are TRBV5-6 and TRBJ2-7, with a weak D call TRBD2 (5 bases). Trimming took off 0 bases at V and 2 bases at J, with 9 bases between the two ends. Germline V CDR1 and CDR2: SGHDT, YYEEEE. CDR3 size: 14 residues. The CDR3 reads CASSLDRRTYEQYF. The DNA of the CDR3 is TGTGCCAGCAGCTTGGATAGGAGGACCTACGAGCAGTACTTC.

V is TRBV28 and J is TRBJ2-5; D perhaps matches TRBD1 (6 bases). Germline V gene lookup returns CDR1 MDHEN and CDR2 SYDVKM. This CDR3 is built from 15 residues. Trimming took off 5 bases at V and 0 bases at J, with 13 bases between the two ends. The CDR3 region has the DNA TGTGCCAGCAGTCCCGGGACACAGTACCAAGAGACCCAGTACTTC. Its protein product is CASSPGTQYQETQYF.

The CDR3 region is CASSLVPETGELFF. In DNA, the CDR3 is TGCGCCAGCAGCTTGGTCCCAGAAACCGGGGAGCTGTTTTTT. The chain is built from TRBV5-1 and TRBJ2-2; no definite D call. Trimming stripped 0 bases from V and 5 bases from J, with 8 bases between. Germline-derived CDR1 and CDR2 are SGHRS and YFSETQ. The CDR3 runs to 14 residues.